These 24 T cell receptor beta chains came from one sample sequenced in a study of T-cell reconstitution after alpha-beta-depleted transplantation in children. TCRbeta library preparation incorporated unique molecular identifiers. TCRdb itself ran the PCR reads through MiXCR, one entry per CDR3 protein. In the table there are roughly 500,000 distinct CDR3 sequences, around 13% of which are singletons. Sequencing used PBMCs from the stem cell graft donor, obtained from the stem cell graft. All receptors come from a human donor who donated a stem cell graft to a child with combined immunodeficiency.

The chain combines TRBV6-1 with TRBJ2-1; 13 bases match TRBD2. This CDR3 has 14 residues. With 4 bases clipped from V and 8 bases from J, the junction kept 2 bases outside the gene matches. Germline V gene lookup returns CDR1 MNHNS and CDR2 SASEGT. DNA for the CDR3: TGTGCCAGCAGTGGACTAGCGGGAGGACATGAGCAGTTCTTC. It encodes CASSGLAGGHEQFF.

This clonotype occurred many times. The chain is built from TRBV12-3 or TRBV12-4 and TRBJ2-7; D unclear. The CDR3 runs 13 residues. Trimming pared 6 bases from V and 0 bases from J, leaving 9 bases between. The CDR3: CASRDADSYEQYF. The CDR3, as DNA: TGTGCCAGCAGGGACGCAGACTCCTACGAGCAGTACTTC.

This clonotype has just a few counts. The chain recombines TRBV7-9 with TRBJ2-7, with 10 bases identical to TRBD1. The CDR3 has 14 amino acids. Germline trimming cut 7 bases from V and 6 bases from J; bases unmatched to any gene: 9. Germline V lookup: CDR1 SEHNR, CDR2 FQNEAQ (reference sequence). The CDR3 nucleotides are TGTGCCAGCATCTCGGACAGGGGGGGAACCGAGCAGTACTTC. It translates to CASISDRGGTEQYF.

This clonotype was detected ten times or more. The genes are TRBV20-1 and TRBJ2-1; no firm D call. The V and J ends lost 3 bases and 2 bases respectively, with 8 bases between them. CDR3 length: 13 amino acids. Germline V lookup: CDR1 DFQATT, CDR2 SNEGSKA (reference sequence). The CDR3 loop reads CSASNFPYNEQFF. CDR3 bases: TGCAGTGCTAGCAACTTCCCCTACAATGAGCAGTTCTTC.

The rearrangement uses TRBV29-1 and TRBJ2-7; possibly TRBD1 for D (6 bases). Germline V gives CDR1 SQVTM, CDR2 ANQGSEA. Deletions cut 6 bases from V and 3 bases from J, with 9 bases between. This CDR3 comprises 11 residues. The CDR3 coding sequence is TGCAGCGTGGAACAGGGCTACGAGCAGTACTTC. Translating gives CSVEQGYEQYF.

This clonotype was seen a few times. The chain recombines TRBV4-3 with TRBJ2-1; perhaps TRBD1 as D (5 bases). V was shortened by 1 base and J by 1 base, with 8 bases between the two germline ends. The V gene's germline CDR1 is LGHNA and CDR2 YSLEER. This CDR3 has 15 amino acids. The CDR3 sequence is CASSQGRASYNEQFF. The DNA for the CDR3 is TGCGCCAGCAGCCAAGGCAGGGCTTCCTACAATGAGCAGTTCTTC.

V is TRBV7-9 and J is TRBJ2-2; possible D gene TRBD2, 5 bases. Germline CDR1 reads SEHNR; CDR2 reads FQNEAQ (reference sequence). The CDR3 is 15 residues long. Trimming pared 5 bases from V and 1 base from J, leaving 11 bases between. CDR3 amino acids: CASSPPAGNTGELFF. In DNA form, the CDR3 reads TGTGCCAGCAGCCCCCCCGCGGGGAACACCGGGGAGCTGTTTTTT.

The V and J genes are TRBV11-3 and TRBJ1-1; D gene uncertain. This CDR3 has 14 residues. V was pared by 4 bases and J by 0 bases, with 9 bases between. Germline-derived CDR1 and CDR2 are SGHNT and YENEEA. The CDR3: CASSSHGLNTEAFF. CDR3 sequence (DNA): TGTGCCAGCAGCTCCCACGGCCTGAACACTGAAGCTTTCTTT.

This clonotype appeared a single time. The chain couples TRBV15 to TRBJ2-7, with 7 bases identical to TRBD1. This CDR3 is 16 amino acids long. In germline, CDR1 is LNHNV, CDR2 YYDKDF (reference sequence). Trimming at V came to 0 bases and at J to 0 bases, leaving 5 bases not matched to a gene. CDR3: CATSREQGVSSYEQYF. As DNA, the CDR3 is TGTGCCACCAGCAGAGAGCAGGGGGTGAGCTCCTACGAGCAGTACTTC. Looking up the rest from reference TRBV15 and TRBJ2-7 gives the full variable domain: DAMVIQNPRYQVTQFGKPVTLSCSQTLNHNVMYWYQQKSSQAPKLLFHYYDKDFNNEADTPDNFQSRRPNTSFCFLDIRSPGLGDTAMYLCATSREQGVSSYEQYFGPGTRLTVT.

This clonotype was counted a few times. The CDR3 loop reads CASSLAGSGAGVDEAFF. The CDR3 nucleotides are TGTGCCAGCAGCTTAGCGGGGAGCGGGGCAGGCGTCGATGAAGCTTTCTTT. J is TRBJ1-1 and V is TRBV7-9, with D possibly matching TRBD1 (5 bases). Trimming shortened V by 0 bases and J by 7 bases, and 21 bases separated the two germline ends. The germline gives CDR1 SEHNR, CDR2 FQNEAQ (reference sequence). CDR3 size: 17 residues.

The V and J genes are TRBV7-2 and TRBJ1-3; weak D call: TRBD1 (6 bases). CDR3 length: 14 residues. Germline loops: CDR1 SGHTA, CDR2 FQGNSA. Trimming pared 5 bases from V and 4 bases from J, leaving 12 bases between. DNA of the CDR3: TGTGCCAGCAGCCAACAGGGAACGGGAAACACCATATATTTT. Protein sequence: CASSQQGTGNTIYF.

The J gene is TRBJ2-1, the V gene TRBV6-1; 11 positions match TRBD2. This CDR3 spans 16 amino acids. V gave up 5 bases and J gave up 5 bases; unmatched junction bases: 8. Germline V gives CDR1 MNHNS, CDR2 SASEGT. CDR3 nucleotide sequence: TGTGCCAGCAGTCCCTATAGCGGGGGGGCCGACAATGAGCAGTTCTTC. The encoded protein is CASSPYSGGADNEQFF.

This chain connects TRBV7-3 to TRBJ2-2, with D perhaps being TRBD1 or TRBD2 (5 bases each). The CDR3 consists of 15 residues. V gave up 5 bases and J gave up 6 bases, with 16 bases separating them. Germline assignment: CDR1 SGHTA and CDR2 FQGTGA. CDR3 residues: CASSADGTPAGELFF. CDR3 DNA sequence: TGTGCCAGCAGCGCCGACGGGACCCCCGCCGGGGAGCTGTTTTTT.

The chain employs TRBV20-1 and TRBJ2-3; 7 positions match TRBD1. J gave up 4 bases and V 3 bases, and 7 bases lay outside the gene matches. The CDR3 runs to 14 residues. CDR1 and CDR2 from the germline V gene are DFQATT and SNEGSKA (reference sequence). The CDR3 bases are TGCAGTGCTAGTCGGCAGGGGGATGCAGATACGCAGTATTTT. Amino acids: CSASRQGDADTQYF.

This clonotype occurred many times. The rearrangement links TRBV24-1 to TRBJ2-1; 11 bases are shared with TRBD2. V lost 5 bases to trimming and J lost 6 bases; unmatched junction nucleotides: 8. The germline CDR1 and CDR2 sequences are KGHDR and SFDVKD. This CDR3 region has 16 residues. For the CDR3, the DNA is TGTGCCACCAGTGGACTGACTAGCGGGACTGCCAATGAGCAGTTCTTC. Its protein product is CATSGLTSGTANEQFF.

This clonotype came up a few times. V and J are TRBV29-1 and TRBJ1-1, with unresolved D. The CDR3 is 15 residues long. Trimming pared 7 bases from V and 2 bases from J, leaving 20 bases between. Germline CDR1 SQVTM, CDR2 ANQGSEA. CDR3: CSAETLAGVNTEAFF. The CDR3 DNA follows: TGCAGCGCCGAGACTCTGGCTGGGGTTAACACTGAAGCTTTCTTT.

This clonotype was seen ten or more times. This chain links TRBV28 with TRBJ2-7; D is uncertain. Per the germline V gene, CDR1 is MDHEN and CDR2 is SYDVKM. Trimming pared 3 bases from V and 6 bases from J, leaving 6 bases between. The CDR3 length is 11 residues. CDR3 protein: CASSFQTEQYF. The CDR3 bases are TGTGCCAGCAGTTTCCAAACCGAGCAGTACTTC.

This clonotype was counted only a few times. The chain carries TRBV29-1 and TRBJ2-4; no clear D gene. The CDR3 is 11 amino acids. Per the germline V gene, CDR1 is SQVTM and CDR2 is ANQGSEA. V was cut by 4 bases and J by 13 bases, with 14 bases left in between. The CDR3 sequence: CSVGASTTQYF. The DNA of the CDR3 is TGCAGCGTTGGTGCTTCCACGACACAGTACTTC.

The chain carries TRBV4-3 and TRBJ1-2; D possibly corresponds to TRBD1 (5 bases). Trimming removed 1 base from V and 2 bases from J, with 11 bases in between. The CDR3 totals 15 residues. Germline-derived CDR1 and CDR2 are LGHNA and YSLEER. CDR3 amino acids: CASSQGRDGNYGYTF. The DNA for the CDR3 is TGCGCCAGCAGCCAAGGCCGGGACGGAAACTATGGCTACACCTTC.

Only one count was recorded for this clonotype. The chain combines TRBV13 with TRBJ2-7; D unresolved. CDR3 length equals 14 residues. In germline, CDR1 is PRHDT, CDR2 FYEKMQ (reference sequence). V was trimmed by 2 bases and J by 0 bases, leaving 8 bases between them. As DNA, the CDR3 is TGTGCCAGCAGCTTAAACTGGGTCTCCTACGAGCAGTACTTC. The encoded protein is CASSLNWVSYEQYF.

The V and J genes are TRBV5-5 and TRBJ1-5; 7 bases match TRBD1. The CDR3 is made up of 14 amino acids. V shed 6 bases, J shed 6 bases, and the junction held 9 bases outside the gene matches. Germline V gene sequence: CDR1 SGHKS, CDR2 YYEKEE (reference sequence). CDR3 DNA sequence: TGTGCCAGCACAACCGGACAGGCTGGTCAGCCCCAGCATTTT. This sequence encodes CASTTGQAGQPQHF.

The chain joins TRBV5-6 to TRBJ2-3; D might be TRBD2 (6 bases). This CDR3 region has 14 residues. V dropped 6 bases and J dropped 3 bases, with 14 bases sitting between them. From germline, CDR1 is SGHDT and CDR2 YYEEEE. CDR3 nucleotide sequence: TGTGCCAGCACCGGGACTCCTCCGACAGATACGCAGTATTTT. This codes for CASTGTPPTDTQYF.

The sample holds a few counts of this clonotype. V is TRBV7-3 and J is TRBJ1-2; no definite D call. V dropped 1 base and J dropped 6 bases, with 9 bases sitting between them. Germline V CDR1 and CDR2: SGHTA, FQGTGA. There are 13 residues in the CDR3. The DNA of the CDR3 is TGTGCCAGCAGCTTAATGAGGCGGAATGGCTACACCTTC. Residues: CASSLMRRNGYTF.

Ten or more counts support this clonotype. The CDR3 sequence: CASSVQGVFAETQYF. The DNA of the CDR3 is TGTGCCAGCAGCGTACAGGGTGTTTTTGCAGAGACCCAGTACTTC. The V and J genes are TRBV9 and TRBJ2-5, with D possibly being TRBD1 (5 bases). The V end lost 1 base, the J end lost 4 bases, and 14 bases lay between the germline ends. CDR1 and CDR2 (germline): SGDLS, YYNGEE. The CDR3 spans 15 residues.